One T cell receptor (beta chain) is described in this entry. Its specificity is not known. These data belong to a study of OX40 agonist ivuxolimab in advanced cancers. Looking at the study overall: It was ivuxolimab, an agonistic anti-OX40 (CD134) antibody, that patients were treated with. Six ivuxolimab dose levels, 0.01 to 10 mg/kg, were given intravenously every 2 weeks.

Study-wide findings and caveats: Antigen targets of the expanded peripheral T cells went undetermined.

Assay used: immunoSEQ multiplex PCR; TCRdb lists only in-frame clones, some missing. The data contain tens of thousands of clones, around 89% of them singletons. The V gene's germline CDR1 is SGHAT and CDR2 FQNNGV. The CDR3 has 15 residues. Trimming removed 3 bases at V and 2 bases at J, with 11 bases between. The V gene is TRBV11-2, the J gene TRBJ1-5, with a tentative D call TRBD1 (5 bases). The TCR was taken from an adult with an advanced solid tumor such as melanoma, head and neck, liver or kidney cancer. The material was CD4+ or CD8+ T cells sorted from blood, obtained in a trial of the OX40 agonist ivuxolimab. Here the CDR3 DNA reads TGTGCCAGCAGCTTGGGGGACGTCGGCAATCAGCCCCAGCATTTT. Protein sequence: CASSLGDVGNQPQHF.